This T cell receptor beta chain is drawn from a study of early T cells in non-severe SARS-CoV-2 infection. TCRdb analysed the 5' RACE reads with MiXCR anew, one entry per CDR3 protein. The sample includes some 40,000 distinct CDR3 sequences, around 6.3% of them seen just once. The CDR3 spans 15 residues. The V gene's germline CDR1 is SGHKS and CDR2 YYEKEE (reference sequence). The J segment lost 2 bases and the V segment lost 5 bases, leaving 10 bases of the junction unmatched. The V and J genes are TRBV5-5 and TRBJ2-7; 7 bases align to TRBD1. Material: whole blood, obtained at baseline. This receptor was obtained from an adult who was a healthcare worker with PCR-confirmed SARS-CoV-2 infection or an uninfected control (not recorded which). CDR3 in DNA: TGTGCCAGCAGAAATGGACAGGAAAAAGCCTACGAGCAGTACTTC. It codes for CASRNGQEKAYEQYF.